The 32 T cell receptor beta chains listed next were all sequenced from one sample in a study of shared clonotypes between healthy human individuals. The assay was immunoSEQ multiplex PCR, and TCRdb's table has in-frame clones only and misses some. The data show about 460,000 clones, with roughly three quarters seen just once and around 13% held by the top ten. Sequencing used PBMCs. These receptors all come from a woman between 40 and 55 years old in good health. Some clones in this sample may be carry-over from other donors' samples.

In its sample, this clone was seen many times. The V and J genes are TRBV5-1 and TRBJ2-7; a weak D match, TRBD1 (6 bases). Germline V lookup: CDR1 SGHRS, CDR2 YFSETQ. The CDR3 has 15 residues. The germline V and J ends were trimmed by 5 bases and 0 bases, with 15 bases remaining between them. The CDR3 DNA is TGCGCCAGCAGGCCACAGGGTTCATCCTCCTACGAGCAGTACTTC. Translation: CASRPQGSSSYEQYF.

The chain recombines TRBV9 with TRBJ2-1; weak D call: TRBD2 (7 bases). The CDR3 runs to 14 residues. CDR1 SGDLS and CDR2 YYNGEE come from the germline V gene. Trimming took off 0 bases at V and 9 bases at J, with 13 bases between the two ends. For the CDR3, the DNA is TGTGCCAGCAGCGTAGTAAGGGAGGGGGGTGAGCAGTTCTTC. It is translated as CASSVVREGGEQFF.

The J gene is TRBJ2-5, the V gene TRBV10-1, with 9 bases lining up with TRBD1. Losses at the gene ends were 8 bases for V and 3 bases for J; bases not matched to a gene: 13. Per germline, CDR1 WNHNN and CDR2 SYGVQD (reference sequence). The CDR3 totals 16 residues. This CDR3 is CASSRQGTGMEETQYF. CDR3 nucleotides: TGCGCCAGCTCACGACAGGGGACAGGGATGGAAGAGACCCAGTACTTC.

The gene calls are TRBV5-4 and TRBJ2-1, with TRBD2 identical over 13 bases. The germline gives CDR1 SGHNT, CDR2 YYREEE (reference sequence). The CDR3 covers 17 residues. The V gene end was trimmed by 4 bases and the J gene end by 0 bases; junction bases not matched to a gene: 4. DNA of the CDR3: TGTGCCAGCAGCAGCGGGACTAGCGGGATCTCCTACAATGAGCAGTTCTTC. Protein product: CASSSGTSGISYNEQFF.

This clone has a single count. V usage is TRBV30 and J usage is TRBJ1-4, with TRBD1 identical over 10 bases. The length of the CDR3 is 14 residues. V lost 0 bases and J lost 8; bases outside the gene matches: 3. Germline V gives CDR1 GTSNPN, CDR2 SVGIG (reference sequence). The CDR3 coding sequence is TGTGCCTGGAGTGTCGGACAGGGGGACGAAAAACTGTTTTTT. It encodes CAWSVGQGDEKLFF.

This clone was picked up many times. The same CDR3 also results from other DNA sequences found in this sample. This chain joins TRBV18 and TRBJ1-2; 9 bases agree with TRBD1. Germline trimming cut 3 bases from V and 6 bases from J; bases unmatched to any gene: 5. The germline gives CDR1 KGHSH, CDR2 LQKENI. The CDR3 has 14 residues. The CDR3 protein is CASSPGTGGNGYTF. CDR3 in DNA: TGTGCCAGCTCACCGGGCACAGGGGGCAATGGCTACACCTTC.

This sequence joins TRBV2 and TRBJ1-1, with a weak D call TRBD1 (5 bases). Germline-derived CDR1 and CDR2 are SNHLY and FYNNEI. V lost 3 bases and J lost 3, with 17 bases in between. The CDR3 consists of 16 residues. The CDR3 DNA follows: TGTGCCAGCAGTGAGTTAGGGACCCCTAGGTACACTGAAGCTTTCTTT. It specifies CASSELGTPRYTEAFF.

CDR3 region: CAFSNGRDGQPQHF. In DNA, the CDR3 is TGTGCCTTCTCCAACGGCAGGGATGGGCAGCCCCAGCATTTT. The rearrangement links TRBV30 to TRBJ1-5, with a weak D call TRBD1 (5 bases). The CDR3 contains 14 residues. V lost 7 bases and J lost 7, with 20 bases in between. Germline loops: CDR1 GTSNPN, CDR2 SVGIG (reference sequence).

This sequence joins TRBV28 and TRBJ1-2; D ambiguous. Trimming left V 3 bases short and J 8 bases short, with 13 bases between. The CDR3 extends over 13 amino acids. Germline CDR1 and CDR2: MDHEN and SYDVKM. CDR3 protein: CASSLGHISGYTF. In nucleotides, the CDR3 is TGTGCCAGCAGTTTGGGTCACATTTCGGGCTACACCTTC.

On this clone: The junction does not match germline at one end; this may be a read error. The chain combines TRBV5-6 with TRBJ2-7; TRBD2 might be the D (5 bases). CDR1 SGHDT and CDR2 YYEEEE come from the germline V gene. CDR3 length: 17 residues. The CDR3 DNA reads TGTGCCAGCAGCTTGTTAGATCGGCTAGCCTGCTCCTACGAGCAGCACTTC. Amino acids: CASSLLDRLACSYEQHF.

This chain links TRBV5-1 with TRBJ2-3; 7 nucleotides align to TRBD2. Germline trimming cut 4 bases from V and 1 base from J; bases unmatched to any gene: 3. CDR3 size: 14 residues. Germline lookup yields CDR1 SGHRS and CDR2 YFSETQ. CDR3 region: CASSAGDGTDTQYF. In DNA, the CDR3 is TGCGCCAGCAGCGCGGGAGATGGCACAGATACGCAGTATTTT.

Remarks on this clone: A far larger clone is off by one base, so a read error is likely. This chain links TRBV4-2 with TRBJ2-3; 7 bases align to TRBD2. Per the germline V gene, CDR1 is LGHNA and CDR2 is YNFKEQ. CDR3 length equals 17 residues. The CDR3 sequence is CANSQATSSGVADTQYF. The CDR3 bases are TGTGCCAACAGCCAAGCGACTAGCTCGGGAGTGGCAGATACGCAGTATTTT.

This chain connects TRBV18 to TRBJ2-2; maybe TRBD2 (6 bases). The CDR3 loop spans 14 amino acids. Trimming stripped 2 bases from V and 5 bases from J, with 9 bases between. Germline V CDR1 and CDR2: KGHSH, LQKENI. The CDR3 region is CASSPGGGTGELFF. The CDR3 DNA sequence: TGTGCCAGCTCACCAGGCGGAGGGACCGGGGAGCTGTTTTTT.

The chain carries TRBV27 and TRBJ2-6; 7 bases fit TRBD1. The CDR3 is 15 residues long. The germline CDR1 and CDR2 sequences are MNHEY and SMNVEV (reference sequence). J lost 3 bases, V lost 7 bases, and 6 bases had no gene match. Here the CDR3 reads CASTLTGLGANVLTF. CDR3 DNA: TGTGCCAGCACCTTGACAGGGCTTGGGGCCAACGTCCTGACTTTC.

A remark on this clone: A much more abundant neighbour one base away suggests this may be a read error. The chain combines TRBV5-8 with TRBJ2-1; D is unclear. This CDR3 has 15 residues. The germline V and J ends were trimmed by 3 bases and 2 bases, with 12 bases remaining between them. The germline CDR1 and CDR2 sequences are SGHTS and YDEGEE. As DNA, the CDR3 is TGTGCCAGCAGCTCGGGTCCTGGTACCTACAATGAGCAGTTCTTC. Its protein product is CASSSGPGTYNEQFF. Based on the CDR3 plus reference TRBV5-8 and TRBJ2-1, the full variable domain is EAGVTQSPTHLIKTRGQQATLRCSPISGHTSVYWYQQALGLGLQFLLWYDEGEERNRGNFPPRFSGRQFPNYSSELNVNALELEDSALYLCASSSGPGTYNEQFFGPGTRLTVL.

This rearrangement joins TRBV27 to TRBJ2-5; 7 positions agree with TRBD2. There are 14 residues in the CDR3. Looked up from germline, CDR1 is MNHEY and CDR2 is SMNVEV (reference sequence). Trimming took 5 bases from V and 5 from J; bases not matched to a gene: 8. CDR3 sequence reads: CASSLRAGEETQYF. The CDR3 coding sequence is TGTGCCAGCAGTCTCCGGGCGGGAGAGGAGACCCAGTACTTC.

This clone has only a few counts. A far larger clone differs by one base, so this is likely a read error. The chain recombines TRBV5-1 with TRBJ1-2, with a weak D call TRBD1 (6 bases). V lost 0 bases and J 6 bases, leaving 15 bases between the germline ends. The CDR3 loop spans 15 amino acids. Germline values: CDR1 SGHRS, CDR2 YFSETQ. CDR3 nucleotides: TGCGCCAGCAGCTTGGGGCCAGGGGACCAGCATGGCTACACCTTC. It translates to CASSLGPGDQHGYTF.

This clone has only a few counts. V gene TRBV7-9 combines with J gene TRBJ1-2; TRBD1 aligns across 7 bases. The length of the CDR3 is 16 residues. Germline lookup yields CDR1 SEHNR and CDR2 FQNEAQ (reference sequence). V shed 4 bases, J shed 7 bases, and the junction held 15 bases outside the gene matches. This CDR3 reads CASSSPLPDRASGYTF. In DNA, the CDR3 is TGTGCCAGCAGCTCCCCCCTACCTGACAGGGCCTCTGGCTACACCTTC.

The V call is TRBV7-2, the J call TRBJ2-1; maybe TRBD1 (5 bases). CDR3 length: 14 amino acids. Trimming took 2 bases from V and 4 from J, leaving 9 bases between them. In germline, CDR1 is SGHTA, CDR2 FQGNSA. The DNA for the CDR3 is TGTGCCAGCAGCTTATGGGGCCCGTACAATGAGCAGTTCTTC. Translated: CASSLWGPYNEQFF.

The V call is TRBV13, the J call TRBJ2-1; a weak D match, TRBD2 (6 bases). The CDR3 spans 12 residues. Germline V gives CDR1 PRHDT, CDR2 FYEKMQ (reference sequence). V was trimmed by 2 bases and J by 10 bases, leaving 9 bases between them. For the CDR3, the DNA is TGTGCCAGCAGCTTAAGAGGAGGGGAGCAGTTCTTC. Its protein is CASSLRGGEQFF.

In this sample, this clone turned up a few times. The chain uses TRBV30 and TRBJ2-2; possible D gene TRBD2, 5 bases. Germline V gene sequence: CDR1 GTSNPN, CDR2 SVGIG (reference sequence). The CDR3 has 12 residues. Trimming pared 3 bases from V and 13 bases from J, leaving 15 bases between. CDR3 protein: CAWSGPDYRLFF. The CDR3 DNA is TGTGCCTGGAGCGGTCCCGACTATAGGCTGTTTTTT.

As to this clone: A far bigger clonotype differs at one base, so this is likely a read error. The chain carries TRBV6-4 and TRBJ2-3; 7 nucleotides align to TRBD2. Unmatched junction bases numbered 2, after V lost 2 bases and J lost 0 bases. This CDR3 is 15 amino acids long. Germline V gene lookup returns CDR1 MRHNA and CDR2 SNTAGT. The CDR3 sequence: CASSDISGSTDTQYF. Here the CDR3 DNA reads TGTGCCAGCAGTGACATTAGCGGGAGCACAGATACGCAGTATTTT.

With respect to this clone: The same CDR3 is also encoded by other DNA sequences in this sample. The chain uses TRBV29-1 and TRBJ2-7; D gene uncertain. Trimming pared 1 base from V and 5 bases from J, leaving 12 bases between. There are 13 residues in the CDR3. The germline gives CDR1 SQVTM, CDR2 ANQGSEA. The DNA for the CDR3 is TGCAGCGTTGAAGGGGATAGAGGCGACGAGCAGTACTTC. Protein sequence: CSVEGDRGDEQYF.

This clone occurred many times. Other DNA sequences in this specimen translate into the identical CDR3. This chain links TRBV28 with TRBJ2-3; TRBD2 aligns across 13 bases. Unmatched junction bases numbered 13, after V lost 9 bases and J lost 1 base. Germline V gene data show CDR1 as MDHEN and CDR2 as SYDVKM. The CDR3 length is 18 residues. CDR3 residues: CASLTGGLAGEGTDTQYF. The CDR3 DNA reads TGTGCCAGTCTGACAGGAGGACTAGCGGGAGAGGGCACAGATACGCAGTATTTT. The full variable domain, rest sourced from reference TRBV28 and TRBJ2-3, is DVKVTQSSRYLVKRTGEKVFLECVQDMDHENMFWYRQDPGLGLRLIYFSYDVKMKEKGDIPEGYSVSREKKERFSLILESASTNQTSMYLCASLTGGLAGEGTDTQYFGPGTRLTVL.

This clone occurred a few times. The V and J genes are TRBV5-1 and TRBJ2-7; possible D gene TRBD2, 6 bases. CDR3 length: 17 amino acids. Trimming took 2 bases from V and 7 from J, leaving 25 bases between them. Germline V gives CDR1 SGHRS, CDR2 YFSETQ. The CDR3 nucleotides read TGCGCCAGCAGCTTAAAACTTTCTAGCGAGAAGTTCGTGGAGCAGTACTTC. It yields the protein CASSLKLSSEKFVEQYF.

J is TRBJ2-1 and V is TRBV7-9; a possible D gene is TRBD1 (6 bases). Trimming stripped 5 bases from V and 3 bases from J, with 17 bases between. This CDR3 comprises 16 residues. Germline values: CDR1 SEHNR, CDR2 FQNEAQ (reference sequence). CDR3 bases: TGTGCCAGCAGCCCCCGAGGGGGTTCTGGCTACAATGAGCAGTTCTTC. Translated, it gives CASSPRGGSGYNEQFF.

The genes are TRBV7-7 and TRBJ2-3; tentatively, D is TRBD1 (5 bases). Deletions cut 4 bases from V and 4 bases from J, with 9 bases between. The CDR3 is 13 amino acids. From germline, CDR1 is SSHAT and CDR2 FNYEAQ (reference sequence). CDR3 residues: CASSSRVPDTQYF. CDR3 in DNA: TGTGCCAGCAGCTCCAGGGTCCCAGATACGCAGTATTTT. Variable domain in full (rest from reference TRBV7-7 and TRBJ2-3): GAGVSQSPRYKVTKRGQDVTLRCDPISSHATLYWYQQALGQGPEFLTYFNYEAQPDKSGLPSDRFSAERPEGSISTLTIQRTEQRDSAMYRCASSSRVPDTQYFGPGTRLTVL.

J is TRBJ2-2 and V is TRBV6-4; TRBD2 agrees at 9 bases. V was pared by 5 bases and J by 6 bases, with 4 bases of the junction left unmatched. CDR3 size: 14 residues. Germline V lookup: CDR1 MRHNA, CDR2 SNTAGT. CDR3 in amino acids: CASSRTSVAGELFF. For the CDR3, the DNA is TGTGCCAGCAGTCGGACTAGCGTCGCCGGGGAGCTGTTTTTT.

The rearrangement joins TRBV28 to TRBJ1-1; tentative D call: TRBD1 (6 bases). Germline CDR1 and CDR2: MDHEN and SYDVKM. The CDR3 is 14 residues long. V was trimmed by 10 bases and J by 6 bases, leaving 21 bases between them. The CDR3 loop reads CATERQVFGSEAFF. In nucleotides, the CDR3 is TGTGCCACCGAGAGACAGGTATTTGGTTCTGAAGCTTTCTTT.

The V call is TRBV6-1, the J call TRBJ2-2; 7 positions agree with TRBD2. The CDR3 length is 15 residues. Germline V CDR1 and CDR2: MNHNS, SASEGT. V dropped 1 base and J dropped 3; count of bases not matched to a gene: 2. CDR3 DNA: TGTGCCAGCAGTGAAGTTCGGGGGGACACCGGGGAGCTGTTTTTT. This encodes CASSEVRGDTGELFF.

The sample holds many counts of this clone. The J gene is TRBJ1-2, the V gene TRBV5-6; D uncertain. Germline values: CDR1 SGHDT, CDR2 YYEEEE. The CDR3 is 12 residues long. V was trimmed by 3 bases and J by 7 bases, leaving 10 bases between them. Here the CDR3 reads CASSSLPGGYTF. DNA for the CDR3: TGTGCCAGCAGCTCCCTCCCCGGTGGCTACACCTTC.

With regard to this clone: A single base is all that separates this from a far larger clone, so a read error is likely. The conserved closing phenylalanine or tryptophan is absent in this CDR3, likely reflecting a read error. The chain couples TRBV9 to TRBJ2-2; D tentatively reads TRBD1 or TRBD2 (5 bases each). V lost 0 bases to trimming and J lost 8 bases, with 11 bases between them. CDR1 SGDLS and CDR2 YYNGEE come from the germline V gene. The CDR3 is 14 amino acids. CDR3 sequence: CASSVEGTAGELFL. As DNA, the CDR3 is TGTGCCAGCAGCGTAGAGGGGACCGCGGGGGAGCTGTTTCTT.